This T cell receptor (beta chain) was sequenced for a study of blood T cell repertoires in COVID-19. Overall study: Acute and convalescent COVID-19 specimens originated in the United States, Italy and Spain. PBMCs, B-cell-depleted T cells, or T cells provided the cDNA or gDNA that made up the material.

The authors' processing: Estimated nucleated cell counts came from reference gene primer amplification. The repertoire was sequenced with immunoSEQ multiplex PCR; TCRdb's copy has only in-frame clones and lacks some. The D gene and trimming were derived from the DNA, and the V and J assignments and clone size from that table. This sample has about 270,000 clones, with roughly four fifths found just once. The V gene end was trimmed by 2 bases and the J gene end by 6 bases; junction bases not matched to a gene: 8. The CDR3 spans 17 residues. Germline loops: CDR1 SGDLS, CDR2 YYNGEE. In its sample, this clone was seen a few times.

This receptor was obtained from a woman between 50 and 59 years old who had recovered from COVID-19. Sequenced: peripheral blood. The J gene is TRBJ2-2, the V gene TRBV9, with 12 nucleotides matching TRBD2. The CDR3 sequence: CASSVPSGGASPGELFF. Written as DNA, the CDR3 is TGTGCCAGCAGCGTGCCTAGCGGGGGGGCCTCCCCCGGGGAGCTGTTTTTT.